Following are 2 T cell receptor beta chains from one sample sequenced in a study of identical twins (dated by TCRdb to about 2016). The library was prepared using 5' RACE. The reads were generated on an Illumina HiSeq 2000. The public sequencing data were trimmed at Q25 with fastp and processed into clonotypes with MiXCR by TCRdb, which kept only in-frame beta chains. Rows are combined by CDR3 protein, so each entry shows the most common genes and DNA. The sample profile shows approximately 700,000 distinct CDR3 sequences; 6% to 6.5% of them were found once. The ten biggest clones cover around 2% of the sample. Sequences were obtained from naive T cells sorted from blood. The cell subset or site label on this specimen signifies: cells isolated with a human naive T-cell isolation kit. The receptors were sampled from a man between 18 and 35 years old in good health.

In this sample, this clonotype turned up a few times. The chain employs TRBV2 and TRBJ1-3, with D possibly matching TRBD1 (5 bases). The CDR3 length is 10 residues. The V end was cut by 5 bases, the J end by 10 bases, with 6 bases between. Germline V lookup: CDR1 SNHLY, CDR2 FYNNEI. The DNA of the CDR3 is TGTGCCAGCAGTAAGGGGACCATATATTTT. Translated, it gives CASSKGTIYF.

This clonotype turned up a few times. The V and J genes are TRBV5-8 and TRBJ1-5, with D possibly TRBD1 on 5 matching bases. The germline CDR1 and CDR2 sequences are SGHTS and YDEGEE. The CDR3 spans 15 residues. V lost 5 bases to trimming and J lost 3 bases, with 15 bases between them. DNA for the CDR3: TGTGCCAGCAGTCCTCCCGACAGATACAATCAGCCCCAGCATTTT. Amino acid sequence: CASSPPDRYNQPQHF.